Below are 14 T cell receptor beta chains sequenced from a single sample in a study of T cells in Graves' hyperthyroidism and ophthalmopathy. Amplified regions were TCR beta CDR3 sequences from RNA transcripts. The HTBI set primed first-round TCR CDR3 RT-PCR. In TCRdb, the multiplex PCR reads were re-called with MiXCR into one record per CDR3 protein. The repertoire has approximately 610,000 distinct CDR3 sequences, under 15% of them found once; the top ten carry around 4.5%. Sequenced: blood. All receptors derive from a woman between 40 and 50 years old with Graves' ophthalmopathy.

This clonotype was picked up many times. The chain combines TRBV11-2 with TRBJ2-5; D is perhaps TRBD2 (7 bases). Trimming removed 5 bases at V and 2 bases at J, with 21 bases between. This CDR3 contains 17 residues. CDR1 is SGHAT and CDR2 is FQNNGV in the germline V gene. CDR3 residues: CASSPGWGGRTQETQYF. In DNA, the CDR3 is TGTGCCAGCAGCCCCGGGTGGGGGGGGCGTACTCAAGAGACCCAGTACTTC.

This clonotype was counted between two and nine times. This chain connects TRBV7-2 to TRBJ2-5; TRBD2 is a possible D gene (6 bases). The CDR3 extends over 16 amino acids. V dropped 3 bases and J dropped 2 bases, with 16 bases sitting between them. CDR1 SGHTA and CDR2 FQGNSA come from the germline V gene. CDR3 sequence: CASSFRLADVQETQYF. For the CDR3, the DNA is TGTGCCAGCAGCTTCCGTTTAGCGGACGTACAAGAGACCCAGTACTTC.

The chain employs TRBV29-1 and TRBJ2-7; D not certain. V dropped 7 bases and J dropped 0 bases, with 13 bases sitting between them. Germline V gene data show CDR1 as SQVTM and CDR2 as ANQGSEA. The CDR3 loop spans 13 amino acids. The CDR3 nucleotides read TGCAGCGCTACGACGGTGGACTCCTACGAGCAGTACTTC. Its translation is CSATTVDSYEQYF.

This clonotype was seen many times. J is TRBJ2-7 and V is TRBV6-5; 12 bases are shared with TRBD2. This CDR3 has 16 residues. Germline V CDR1 and CDR2: MNHEY, SVGAGI. V was clipped by 2 bases and J by 3 bases; unmatched bases: 5. In DNA, the CDR3 is TGTGCCAGCAGTTACCGATTACTAGCGGGAGGCTACGAGCAGTACTTC. Its translation: CASSYRLLAGGYEQYF.

Points on this clonotype: Its ends do not fully match the called genes, so a read error is possible. The chain has TRBV20-1 and TRBJ1-2, with D hard to call. This CDR3 comprises 17 residues. Germline V CDR1 and CDR2: DFQATT, SNEGSKA (reference sequence). In DNA, the CDR3 is TGCAGTTCTAGAGATTTTGGTAATTCGGGGTCCAACTATGGCTACACCTTC. Translating it yields CSSRDFGNSGSNYGYTF.

This clonotype was seen repeatedly, ten times or more. This rearrangement joins TRBV6-1 to TRBJ2-2, with D perhaps assigned TRBD1 or TRBD2 (5 bases each). The CDR3 has 13 residues. CDR1 and CDR2 (germline): MNHNS, SASEGT. The V end was cut by 5 bases, the J end by 6 bases, with 10 bases between. CDR3 bases: TGTGCCAGCAGTCCCATGGGGGCCGGGGAGCTGTTTTTT. This encodes CASSPMGAGELFF.

This clonotype was recorded at least ten times. This chain joins TRBV11-3 and TRBJ2-1; D not certain. Germline V lookup: CDR1 SGHNT, CDR2 YENEEA. V dropped 4 bases and J dropped 8 bases, with 6 bases sitting between them. This CDR3 is 11 amino acids long. CDR3 sequence reads: CASSSGDEQFF. The CDR3 DNA is TGTGCCAGCAGCTCTGGGGATGAGCAGTTCTTC.

In this sample, this clonotype turned up many times. The chain's CDR3 is CASSRHNSYEQYF. CDR3 nucleotides: TGTGCCAGCAGTCGACACAATTCCTACGAGCAGTACTTC. This sequence joins TRBV6-5 and TRBJ2-7; D is undetermined. This CDR3 has 13 residues. Germline CDR1 reads MNHEY; CDR2 reads SVGAGI. Trimming took off 5 bases at V and 1 base at J, with 9 bases between the two ends.

This clonotype was recorded at least ten times. The chain has TRBV6-5 and TRBJ2-7, with 7 bases fitting TRBD1. The J segment lost 5 bases and the V segment lost 2 bases, leaving 6 bases of the junction unmatched. This CDR3 is 14 amino acids long. Germline lookup yields CDR1 MNHEY and CDR2 SVGAGI. The CDR3 loop reads CASSYDRDFNEQYF. The CDR3 DNA reads TGTGCCAGCAGTTACGACAGGGATTTCAACGAGCAGTACTTC.

This clonotype was observed at least ten times. This chain joins TRBV19 and TRBJ1-2; D not resolved. This CDR3 comprises 15 residues. V lost 6 bases and J 2 bases, leaving 16 bases between the germline ends. Germline V gene lookup returns CDR1 LNHDA and CDR2 SQIVND (reference sequence). The CDR3 sequence is CASRGLTSDNYGYTF. CDR3 DNA: TGTGCCAGTAGAGGACTGACTAGCGACAACTATGGCTACACCTTC.

This clonotype was detected a few times. The chain's CDR3 is CASSLMSFASHPYEQYF. The DNA of the CDR3 is TGTGCCAGCAGCTTAATGTCGTTTGCGTCACACCCCTACGAGCAGTACTTC. The rearrangement links TRBV7-8 to TRBJ2-7; no definite D call. Germline V gives CDR1 SGHVS, CDR2 FQNEAQ. This CDR3 contains 17 residues. V lost 2 bases, J lost 2 bases, and 19 bases lay in between.

This clonotype was observed many times. In DNA, the CDR3 is TGTGCCAGCAGCCAAGGGACAGCGAACACCGGGGAGCTGTTTTTT. Residues: CASSQGTANTGELFF. This chain joins TRBV3-1 and TRBJ2-2, with a weak D call TRBD1 (6 bases). Germline V CDR1 and CDR2: LGHDT, YNNKEL (reference sequence). With 1 base removed from V and 0 bases from J, the gap between germline ends came to 6 bases. This CDR3 comprises 15 residues.

This clonotype has ten or more counts. The V call is TRBV6-1, the J call TRBJ2-2; 8 bases align to TRBD1. The CDR3 runs to 14 residues. Germline V CDR1 and CDR2: MNHNS, SASEGT. Losses at the gene ends were 5 bases for V and 6 bases for J; bases not matched to a gene: 5. DNA of the CDR3: TGTGCCAGCAGTCGGACAGGGTACTCCGGGGAGCTGTTTTTT. It encodes CASSRTGYSGELFF.

This clonotype was seen repeatedly, ten times or more. This chain uses TRBV30 with TRBJ2-2, with D possibly called TRBD1 or TRBD2 (5 bases each). This CDR3 spans 14 amino acids. Trimming pared 0 bases from V and 8 bases from J, leaving 13 bases between. Germline-derived CDR1 and CDR2 are GTSNPN and SVGIG (reference sequence). CDR3 bases: TGTGCCTGGAGTGTACGGGCAGGGAGTGGGGAGCTGTTTTTT. The encoded protein is CAWSVRAGSGELFF.